This paragraph reports one TCR beta chain. The record originates from a study of blood T cell repertoires in COVID-19. Study details: Collection of acute and convalescent COVID-19 samples took place in the United States, Italy and Spain. T cells, B-cell-depleted T cells, or PBMCs supplied cDNA or gDNA.

Authors' analysis steps: The authors estimated nucleated cell counts from reference gene primer amplification. The assay was immunoSEQ multiplex PCR, and TCRdb's table has in-frame clones only and misses some. V and J calls and clone size are as listed in that table; D and trimming were resolved from the DNA. The sample consists of approximately 230,000 clones, around 80% of them appearing once. The CDR3 extends over 14 amino acids. Germline V gene lookup returns CDR1 MNHEY and CDR2 SVGAGI. With 5 bases removed from V and 1 base from J, the gap between germline ends came to 11 bases. This TCR came from a woman aged 35 to 49 with active or convalescent COVID-19. This chain joins TRBV6-5 and TRBJ1-1; possibly TRBD1 for D (6 bases). The sequenced sample was peripheral blood. CDR3 protein: CASSRQAANTEAFF. The CDR3 bases are TGTGCCAGCAGTCGACAGGCGGCGAACACTGAAGCTTTCTTT.